Below are 25 T cell receptor beta chains sequenced from a single sample in a study of shared clonotypes between healthy human individuals. Here immunoSEQ multiplex PCR was the method, and the copy in TCRdb shows in-frame clones only, minus some. Here the sample spans roughly 2,500,000 clones, roughly 93% being singletons. The material sequenced was naive CD4+ T cells from PBMCs. Described subset: CD45RA+ positively selected. The receptors shown here come from a man aged 18 to 29 in good health. Some clones in this sample may be carry-over from other donors' samples.

This clone was observed a single time. Other DNA sequences in the same sample also yield this CDR3. This rearrangement joins TRBV19 to TRBJ1-5, with no clear D. Germline V lookup: CDR1 LNHDA, CDR2 SQIVND (reference sequence). Trimming pared 2 bases from V and 3 bases from J, leaving 8 bases between. The CDR3 has 14 amino acids. The CDR3 reads CASSISGSNQPQHF. The CDR3, as DNA: TGTGCCAGTAGTATATCGGGTTCCAATCAGCCCCAGCATTTT. Full variable domain (outside the CDR3, taken from reference TRBV19 and TRBJ1-5): DGGITQSPKYLFRKEGQNVTLSCEQNLNHDAMYWYRQDPGQGLRLIYYSQIVNDFQKGDIAEGYSVSREKKESFPLTVTSAQKNPTAFYLCASSISGSNQPQHFGDGTRLSIL.

This sequence joins TRBV11-3 and TRBJ2-1, with 9 bases aligning to TRBD1. The CDR3 has 15 amino acids. Trimming at V came to 4 bases and at J to 4 bases, leaving 5 bases not matched to a gene. CDR1 is SGHNT, CDR2 YENEEA, per germline. The CDR3 coding sequence is TGTGCCAGCAGCTCGACAGGGGGAATTTACAATGAGCAGTTCTTC. Its protein product is CASSSTGGIYNEQFF.

Of note for this clone: The sample has other DNA sequences that encode this CDR3 too. The rearrangement joins TRBV9 to TRBJ2-5; no definite D call. V was clipped by 0 bases and J by 5 bases, with 5 bases between them. Germline CDR1 SGDLS, CDR2 YYNGEE. The CDR3 length is 12 residues. The CDR3 is CASSVDRETQYF. The CDR3, as DNA: TGTGCCAGCAGCGTAGATCGGGAGACCCAGTACTTC.

The chain uses TRBV5-5 and TRBJ2-1; D remains ambiguous. Trimming cost V 5 bases and J 4 bases, with 16 bases left between them. This CDR3 spans 15 amino acids. Germline values: CDR1 SGHKS, CDR2 YYEKEE (reference sequence). In DNA form, the CDR3 reads TGTGCCAGCAGAGATGACCCGCGCCCTTACAATGAGCAGTTCTTC. As protein: CASRDDPRPYNEQFF.

The genes are TRBV6-5 and TRBJ2-7; 7 bases agree with TRBD1. Germline-derived CDR1 and CDR2 are MNHEY and SVGAGI. The CDR3 is 15 residues long. J was trimmed by 3 bases and V by 0 bases; bases with no gene match: 5. Here the CDR3 DNA reads TGTGCCAGCAGTTACTCAATGTGGGACAGCTACGAGCAGTACTTC. As protein: CASSYSMWDSYEQYF.

The V and J genes are TRBV7-6 and TRBJ2-3, with TRBD1 as a possible D gene (5 bases). The CDR3 spans 13 residues. V was shortened by 0 bases and J by 6 bases, with 7 bases between the two germline ends. Germline V gene sequence: CDR1 SGHVS, CDR2 FNYEAQ. CDR3: CASSLAQVDTQYF. The CDR3 nucleotides read TGTGCCAGCAGCTTAGCACAGGTTGATACGCAGTATTTT.

The chain uses TRBV25-1 and TRBJ1-2; the D gene is possibly TRBD1 (6 bases). V was clipped by 2 bases and J by 4 bases, with 20 bases between them. This CDR3 spans 17 amino acids. Germline CDR1 and CDR2: MGHDK and SYGVNS. CDR3 sequence (DNA): TGTGCCAGCAGTGAAGAGCCAGGGGCCGATTCTGGCTATGGCTACACCTTC. Its protein product is CASSEEPGADSGYGYTF.

The sample holds one count of this clone. The chain joins TRBV30 to TRBJ2-5; the match to TRBD2 covers 7 bases. From germline, CDR1 is GTSNPN and CDR2 SVGIG (reference sequence). The length of the CDR3 is 15 residues. Unmatched junction bases numbered 10, after V lost 4 bases and J lost 2 bases. The CDR3 here is CAWIPRLAAQETQYF. The CDR3 nucleotides read TGTGCCTGGATTCCTAGGCTAGCGGCTCAAGAGACCCAGTACTTC. The full variable domain, completed using reference TRBV30 and TRBJ2-5, is SQTIHQWPATLVQPVGSPLSLECTVEGTSNPNLYWYRQAAGRGLQLLFYSVGIGQISSEVPQNLSASRPQDRQFILSSKKLLLSDSGFYLCAWIPRLAAQETQYFGPGTRLLVL.

This chain uses TRBV5-1 with TRBJ1-2; no clear D. The germline V and J ends were trimmed by 0 bases and 7 bases, with 13 bases remaining between them. The CDR3 has 14 amino acids. Germline V gene lookup returns CDR1 SGHRS and CDR2 YFSETQ. The CDR3 DNA sequence: TGCGCCAGCAGCTTGGGGCACTCGAGAGGTGGCTACACCTTC. Translated: CASSLGHSRGGYTF.

The chain carries TRBV7-3 and TRBJ2-2; possibly TRBD1 or TRBD2 for D (5 bases each). Trimming left V 0 bases short and J 3 bases short, with 8 bases between. The CDR3 has 15 amino acids. Germline V gives CDR1 SGHTA, CDR2 FQGTGA. CDR3 region: CASSLTGTDTGELFF. In nucleotides, the CDR3 is TGTGCCAGCAGCTTAACAGGGACCGACACCGGGGAGCTGTTTTTT.

The chain uses TRBV7-9 and TRBJ2-7; D is possibly TRBD2 (6 bases). The CDR3 is 15 residues long. From germline, CDR1 is SEHNR and CDR2 FQNEAQ (reference sequence). The germline V and J ends were trimmed by 4 bases and 5 bases, with 18 bases remaining between them. The DNA of the CDR3 is TGTGCCAGCAGCTCGCGGGACTCCTATCAGGACGAGCAGTACTTC. Amino acids: CASSSRDSYQDEQYF.

V usage is TRBV29-1 and J usage is TRBJ1-4; no definite D call. CDR3 length: 11 amino acids. With 5 bases removed from V and 11 bases from J, the gap between germline ends came to 12 bases. CDR1 is SQVTM and CDR2 is ANQGSEA in the germline V gene. The CDR3 coding sequence is TGCAGCGTTCTGGTCGCCGCGAAACTGTTTTTT. It specifies CSVLVAAKLFF. Drawing the rest from reference TRBV29-1 and TRBJ1-4, the complete variable domain is SAVISQKPSRDICQRGTSLTIQCQVDSQVTMMFWYRQQPGQSLTLIATANQGSEATYESGFVIDKFPISRPNLTFSTLTVSNMSPEDSSIYLCSVLVAAKLFFGSGTQLSVL.

J is TRBJ2-7 and V is TRBV5-1; TRBD2 might be the D (6 bases). Germline V gene data show CDR1 as SGHRS and CDR2 as YFSETQ. Deletions cut 4 bases from V and 4 bases from J, with 18 bases between. CDR3 length: 15 residues. CDR3: CASSDGTPVGYEQYF. CDR3 DNA sequence: TGCGCCAGCAGCGATGGGACTCCCGTCGGATACGAGCAGTACTTC.

The J gene is TRBJ1-2, the V gene TRBV5-1, with TRBD1 identical over 7 bases. The CDR3 runs to 14 residues. CDR1 is SGHRS, CDR2 YFSETQ, per germline. V trimming: 8 bases; J trimming: 2 bases; junction bases outside the gene matches: 9. In nucleotides, the CDR3 is TGCGCCAGATCACAGGGGAGGGTAAACTATGGCTACACCTTC. Translated, it gives CARSQGRVNYGYTF.

The V gene is TRBV7-2, the J gene TRBJ2-5; D not resolved. The DNA end lines up better with TRBJ2-7; the J call may be wrong. Germline loops: CDR1 SGHTA, CDR2 FQGNSA. CDR3 length equals 12 residues. This CDR3 is CASSPFSYEQYF. CDR3 coding DNA: TGTGCCAGCAGCCCCTTCTCCTACGAGCAGTACTTC.

This chain uses TRBV28 with TRBJ1-2, with D possibly TRBD1 on 5 matching bases. Germline V gene data show CDR1 as MDHEN and CDR2 as SYDVKM. CDR3 size: 13 residues. V gave up 7 bases and J gave up 6 bases, with 15 bases separating them. CDR3 loop: CASTPRSRDGYTF. CDR3 bases: TGTGCCAGCACCCCCCGAAGCAGGGATGGCTACACCTTC.

There are a few counts of this clone. This chain links TRBV6-5 with TRBJ1-1, with D hard to call. The CDR3 runs to 12 residues. Looked up from germline, CDR1 is MNHEY and CDR2 is SVGAGI. The V and J ends lost 5 bases and 8 bases respectively, with 12 bases between them. CDR3 amino acids: CASSPTRTEAFF. CDR3 sequence (DNA): TGTGCCAGCAGTCCTACGCGGACCGAAGCTTTCTTT.

The V and J genes are TRBV2 and TRBJ1-2; TRBD1 is a possible D gene (6 bases). Deletions cut 5 bases from V and 5 bases from J, with 12 bases between. Per germline, CDR1 SNHLY and CDR2 FYNNEI. CDR3 length: 13 residues. The CDR3 protein is CASSWDTNYGYTF. The CDR3 nucleotides are TGTGCCAGCAGTTGGGACACCAATTATGGCTACACCTTC. Combining the CDR3 with reference TRBV2 and TRBJ1-2 gives the whole variable domain EPEVTQTPSHQVTQMGQEVILRCVPISNHLYFYWYRQILGQKVEFLVSFYNNEISEKSEIFDDQFSVERPDGSNFTLKIRSTKLEDSAMYFCASSWDTNYGYTFGSGTRLTVV.

The chain carries TRBV11-2 and TRBJ1-2; possibly TRBD1 for D (6 bases). Looked up from germline, CDR1 is SGHAT and CDR2 is FQNNGV. CDR3 length: 13 residues. Trimming cost V 4 bases and J 2 bases, with 8 bases left between them. The CDR3 nucleotides read TGTGCCAGCAGCTCCGGACAGAACTATGGCTACACCTTC. Amino acid sequence: CASSSGQNYGYTF. The complete variable domain, with remaining parts taken from reference TRBV11-2 and TRBJ1-2, reads EAGVAQSPRYKIIEKRQSVAFWCNPISGHATLYWYQQILGQGPKLLIQFQNNGVVDDSQLPKDRFSAERLKGVDSTLKIQPAKLEDSAVYLCASSSGQNYGYTFGSGTRLTVV.

This rearrangement joins TRBV9 to TRBJ2-2; 9 positions match TRBD2. The CDR3 totals 16 residues. CDR1 and CDR2 (germline): SGDLS, YYNGEE. The ends lost 6 bases at V and 7 bases at J; junction bases unmatched: 13. The CDR3 loop reads CASTRSASGIVGELFF. DNA for the CDR3: TGTGCCAGCACCAGGTCTGCTAGCGGGATAGTCGGGGAGCTGTTTTTT.

The chain is built from TRBV19 and TRBJ1-2, with D possibly matching TRBD1 (5 bases). Trimming stripped 5 bases from V and 4 bases from J, with 14 bases between. The CDR3 totals 14 residues. The germline CDR1 and CDR2 sequences are LNHDA and SQIVND (reference sequence). The CDR3 sequence: CASSRDPGGYGYTF. CDR3 DNA sequence: TGTGCCAGTAGTCGGGACCCCGGGGGCTATGGCTACACCTTC.

V is TRBV6-4 and J is TRBJ2-3; TRBD2 agrees at 8 bases. The CDR3 is 13 amino acids. Trimming at V came to 4 bases and at J to 4 bases, leaving 1 base not matched to a gene. Germline loops: CDR1 MRHNA, CDR2 SNTAGT. CDR3 sequence (DNA): TGTGCCAGCAGTGTGCGGGAGGCAGATACGCAGTATTTT. Translating gives CASSVREADTQYF.

The chain uses TRBV6-5 and TRBJ1-1; D may be TRBD1 (5 bases). Germline V gene sequence: CDR1 MNHEY, CDR2 SVGAGI. V lost 7 bases to trimming and J lost 3 bases, with 15 bases between them. The CDR3 is 14 residues long. Here the CDR3 reads CASKLRDLDTEAFF. For the CDR3, the DNA is TGTGCCAGCAAGCTCCGGGACTTGGACACTGAAGCTTTCTTT.

V and J are TRBV7-8 and TRBJ1-5, with TRBD1 as a possible D gene (5 bases). Trimming removed 2 bases at V and 6 bases at J, with 17 bases between. Germline CDR1 reads SGHVS; CDR2 reads FQNEAQ. The CDR3 spans 16 residues. Here the CDR3 reads CASSLTGTAWGQPQHF. In DNA form, the CDR3 reads TGTGCCAGCAGCTTAACCGGGACCGCTTGGGGTCAGCCCCAGCATTTT.

This chain uses TRBV11-3 with TRBJ2-1; D might be TRBD2 (5 bases). Trimming cost V 1 base and J 10 bases, with 11 bases left between them. CDR1 SGHNT and CDR2 YENEEA come from the germline V gene. This CDR3 spans 13 amino acids. The CDR3 nucleotides are TGTGCCAGCAGCTTAGGGGCAACGGGGGAGCAGTTCTTC. It translates to CASSLGATGEQFF.